The rows below give T cell receptor beta chains drawn from one sample of a study of blood T cells in healthy people across ages. Via MiXCR, TCRdb re-called the 5' RACE reads, giving one row per CDR3 protein. The table shows about 1.1 million distinct CDR3 sequences, with 35% to 45% occurring only once. Sequencing input: blood. The origin of the receptors is a man between 18 and 35 years old in good health. CDR3s include the opening cysteine and the closing phenylalanine or tryptophan. A D gene is named only where the DNA matches it firmly. Where a row states a size, it is once, few, many or the class of an expanded clone; other rows omit it.

d_call j_call clone_size v_call cdr3_nt cdr3_aa
. TRBJ1-5 . TRBV12-3/TRBV12-4 TGTGCCAGCAGCGGAGGGACCTCGAATCAGCCCCAGCATTTT CASSGGTSNQPQHF
TRBD1 TRBJ1-6 few TRBV9 TGTGCCAGCAGCGCATTTGACAGGGAGAATTCACCCCTCCACTTT CASSAFDRENSPLHF
. TRBJ2-2 . TRBV29-1 TGCAGCGTCCCCGGGGCAGAGGTAACCGGGGAGCTGTTTTTT CSVPGAEVTGELFF
. TRBJ2-1 few TRBV27 TGTGCCAGCAGTTCCCCTTTAAACAGGGACTTCTACAATGAGCAGTTCTTC CASSSPLNRDFYNEQFF
. TRBJ2-1 few TRBV11-2 TGTGCCAGCAGCTTTGGTCCAGCTTACAATGAGCAGTTCTTC CASSFGPAYNEQFF
. TRBJ1-3 . TRBV10-3 TGTGCCATCGGCGGGTCTGGAAACACCATATATTTT CAIGGSGNTIYF
. TRBJ2-1 . TRBV9 TGTGCCAGCAATTCGGGCGGAGCTATCTACAATGAGCAGTTCTTC CASNSGGAIYNEQFF
. TRBJ1-1 few TRBV9 TGTGCCAGCAGCGATGGGCTAAGGGGGAGACCTGAAGCTTTCTTT CASSDGLRGRPEAFF
TRBD1 TRBJ1-1 . TRBV7-6 TGTGCCAGCGCCTCCTGGACAGGGAAAGAAGCTTTCTTT CASASWTGKEAFF
TRBD1 TRBJ1-6 few TRBV5-1 TGCGCCAGCAGCTTGACCGGGACAGGGAATTCACCCCTCCACTTT CASSLTGTGNSPLHF
. TRBJ1-6 . TRBV5-6 TGTGCCAGCAGCTTGAAACGGGGTATGGATAATTCACCCCTCCACTTT CASSLKRGMDNSPLHF
. TRBJ1-1 few TRBV20-1 TGCAGTGCTAACTACAAGGACGGGATGAACACTGAAGCTTTCTTT CSANYKDGMNTEAFF
TRBD1 TRBJ1-5 few TRBV12-3/TRBV12-4 TGTGCCAGCAGTCTCTACGGACAGGGCAATCAGCCCCAGCATTTT CASSLYGQGNQPQHF
TRBD2 TRBJ2-3 . TRBV10-3 TGTGCCATCAACGAGCGGGGGGCTAGCACAGATACGCAGTATTTT CAINERGASTDTQYF
. TRBJ2-5 . TRBV20-1 TGCAGTGCTCCCCAGGGGGGAAGAGGAGAGACCCAGTACTTC CSAPQGGRGETQYF
. TRBJ2-7 . TRBV7-2 TGTGCCAGCAGCTTAGTAACGTCCCAGGTCAGATCCTCCGAGCAGTACTTC CASSLVTSQVRSSEQYF
. TRBJ1-2 few TRBV3-1 TGTGCCAGCAGCCAAGATACAACAGGGTATGGCTACACCTTC CASSQDTTGYGYTF
. TRBJ2-5 . TRBV6-6 TGTGCCAGCAGTTACTGGGGGGCCCACCAAGAGACCCAGTACTTC CASSYWGAHQETQYF
TRBD1 TRBJ1-5 . TRBV4-1 TGCGCCAGCAGCCCTACACAGGGGGGCAATCAGCCCCAGCATTTT CASSPTQGGNQPQHF
. TRBJ2-5 . TRBV5-1 TGCGCCAGCAGCACACGGACAAGCCAAGAGACCCAGTACTTC CASSTRTSQETQYF
TRBD2 TRBJ2-3 . TRBV20-1 TGCAGTGGGACTAGCGGGGGCCTAAGCACAGATACGCAGTATTTT CSGTSGGLSTDTQYF
TRBD1 TRBJ1-4 . TRBV28 TGTGCCAGCAGTGCCCAGACAGGGTTTAATGAAAAACTGTTTTTT CASSAQTGFNEKLFF
. TRBJ1-2 . TRBV29-1 TGCAGCCTTGTGGGGCTACCCACTAACTATGGCTACAACTTC CSLVGLPTNYGYNF
. TRBJ1-2 few TRBV4-3 TGCGCCAGCAGCCAAGAAGGGTCCAACGTCTTCGACGTCGGTGGCTACACCTTC CASSQEGSNVFDVGGYTF
. TRBJ2-3 . TRBV4-2 TGTGCCAGCAGCCAAGAGAAGACAACTGATACGCAGTATTTT CASSQEKTTDTQYF
TRBD1 TRBJ2-2 few TRBV20-1 TGCAGTGCTAGAATCCGGGACAGGGGTGACACCGGGGAGCTGTTTTTT CSARIRDRGDTGELFF
. TRBJ1-5 . TRBV20-1 TGCAGTGCCACATATTCGGGGGGGAAGGATCAGCCCCAGCATTTT CSATYSGGKDQPQHF
TRBD2 TRBJ2-2 few TRBV11-1 TGTGCCAGCAGCCTTCTAAGACTAGCGGGGGCCGGGGAGCTGTTTTTT CASSLLRLAGAGELFF
. TRBJ2-1 . TRBV4-1 TGCGCCAGCAGCCAAGAAAAATCGTTGGATGAGCAGTTCTTC CASSQEKSLDEQFF
TRBD1 TRBJ1-2 once TRBV20-1 TGCAGCGCCAACCCACAGGGGGCTTTTAACTATGGCTACACCTTC CSANPQGAFNYGYTF
. TRBJ2-3 many TRBV4-3 TGCGCCAGCAGCCAAGACCCCGCTATTGGACTCTCCGGTGATACGCAGTATTTT CASSQDPAIGLSGDTQYF
. TRBJ2-7 . TRBV12-3/TRBV12-4 TGTGCCAGCACCCTTGGAGGGTACGAGCAGTACTTC CASTLGGYEQYF
. TRBJ2-3 . TRBV4-2 TGTGCCAGCAGCCAAGTAGCGGAGGTGGGCACAGATACGCAGTATTTT CASSQVAEVGTDTQYF
TRBD1 TRBJ1-2 few TRBV27 TGTGCCAGCAGTTCACACCATACAGGGGACTATGGCTACACCTTC CASSSHHTGDYGYTF
. TRBJ2-7 . TRBV20-1 TGCAGTGCTATGTCCGGGGGCAAGTACAATGAGCAGTACTTC CSAMSGGKYNEQYF
. TRBJ1-1 few TRBV20-1 TGCAGTCCTCGGACACCGAACACTGAAGCTTTCTTT CSPRTPNTEAFF
TRBD1 TRBJ1-3 . TRBV15 TGTGCCACCAGCAGAGATTTGGGACAGGTCATTTCTGGAAACACCATATATTTT CATSRDLGQVISGNTIYF
. TRBJ1-2 . TRBV6-5 TGTGCCAGCACCCCTCGGGGAAAATATGGCTACACCTTC CASTPRGKYGYTF
. TRBJ2-7 few TRBV4-2 TGTGCCAGCAGCCAAGCTCGTCAGGGGCTAAGCGAGCAGTACTTC CASSQARQGLSEQYF
. TRBJ2-7 . TRBV10-3 TGTGCCATCAGTGGTGAGGTGGACGGAACCTACGAGCAGTACTTC CAISGEVDGTYEQYF
. TRBJ2-1 . TRBV4-1 TGCGCCAGCAGCCAAGTTGGGACGGCGGTCCCCTACAATGAGCAGTTCTTC CASSQVGTAVPYNEQFF
TRBD2 TRBJ2-2 . TRBV15 TGTGCCACCAGCAGAGAAAGGGCTAGCGGGGTTGCTTTAACCGGGGAGCTGTTTTTT CATSRERASGVALTGELFF
TRBD2 TRBJ2-3 . TRBV7-9 TGTGCCAGCAGCGAAGGACTAGAGGCAGATACGCAGTATTTT CASSEGLEADTQYF
. TRBJ1-4 few TRBV4-1 TGCGCCAGCAGCCAAGCGGCTATGGTCCTTAATGAAAAACTGTTTTTT CASSQAAMVLNEKLFF
TRBD1 TRBJ1-2 many TRBV12-3/TRBV12-4 TGTGCCAGCAGTCCCGCAGACAGGGGGTATGGCTACACCTTC CASSPADRGYGYTF
. TRBJ1-2 . TRBV4-3 TGCGCCAGCAGCCATTCAGACAGCCATAACTATGGCTACACCTTC CASSHSDSHNYGYTF
. TRBJ1-5 few TRBV6-6 TGTGCCAGCAGGAGCTCCGGGACAACTAATCAGCCCCAGCATTTT CASRSSGTTNQPQHF
. TRBJ1-2 few TRBV20-1 TGCAGTGCTAGAGTTTCTAACTATGGCTACACCTTC CSARVSNYGYTF
TRBD1 TRBJ2-7 . TRBV6-1 TGTGCCAGCAGCAAGACCGGGACAGGTACCTACGAGCAGTACTTC CASSKTGTGTYEQYF
. TRBJ2-3 . TRBV12-3/TRBV12-4 TGTGCCAGCAGTCGGTGGTCGGACCGAGGAGATACGCAGTATTTT CASSRWSDRGDTQYF
TRBD1 TRBJ1-4 . TRBV6-6 TGTGCCAGCAGTCGAGATCAGGGGGTAAAGGAAAAACTGTTTTTT CASSRDQGVKEKLFF
. TRBJ1-1 . TRBV7-2 TGTGCCAGCAGTCACCTGCGCGACGGTTCCACTGAAGCTTTCTTT CASSHLRDGSTEAFF
TRBD2 TRBJ2-1 . TRBV7-2 TGTGCCAGCAGCTTAGGGGGAGGGATTGATGAGCAGTTCTTC CASSLGGGIDEQFF